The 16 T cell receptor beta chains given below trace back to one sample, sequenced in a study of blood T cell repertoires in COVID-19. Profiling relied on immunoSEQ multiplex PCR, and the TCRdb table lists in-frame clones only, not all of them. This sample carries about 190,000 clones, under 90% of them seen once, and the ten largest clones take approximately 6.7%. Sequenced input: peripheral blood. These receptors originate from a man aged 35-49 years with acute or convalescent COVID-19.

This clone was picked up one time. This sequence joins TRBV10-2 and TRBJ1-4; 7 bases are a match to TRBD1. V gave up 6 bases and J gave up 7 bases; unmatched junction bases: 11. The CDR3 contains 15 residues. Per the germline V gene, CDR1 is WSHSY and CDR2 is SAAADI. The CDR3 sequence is CASRGTGTVVEKLFF. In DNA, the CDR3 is TGCGCCAGCAGGGGAACCGGGACAGTAGTTGAAAAACTGTTTTTT.

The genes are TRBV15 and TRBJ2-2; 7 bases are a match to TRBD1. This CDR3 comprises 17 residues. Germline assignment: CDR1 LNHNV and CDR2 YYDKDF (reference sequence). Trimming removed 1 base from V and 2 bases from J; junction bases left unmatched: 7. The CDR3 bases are TGTGCCACCAGCAGAGGATTTAGAGGGGGCAACACCGGGGAGCTGTTTTTT. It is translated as CATSRGFRGGNTGELFF. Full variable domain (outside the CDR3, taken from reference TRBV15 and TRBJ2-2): DAMVIQNPRYQVTQFGKPVTLSCSQTLNHNVMYWYQQKSSQAPKLLFHYYDKDFNNEADTPDNFQSRRPNTSFCFLDIRSPGLGDTAMYLCATSRGFRGGNTGELFFGEGSRLTVL.

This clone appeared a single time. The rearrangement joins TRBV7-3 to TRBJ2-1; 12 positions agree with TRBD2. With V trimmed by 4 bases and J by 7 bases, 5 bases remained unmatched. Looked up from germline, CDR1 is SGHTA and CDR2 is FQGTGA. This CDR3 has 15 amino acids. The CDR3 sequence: CASSSSSGGVNEQFF. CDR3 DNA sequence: TGTGCCAGCAGCTCTTCTAGCGGGGGGGTAAATGAGCAGTTCTTC.

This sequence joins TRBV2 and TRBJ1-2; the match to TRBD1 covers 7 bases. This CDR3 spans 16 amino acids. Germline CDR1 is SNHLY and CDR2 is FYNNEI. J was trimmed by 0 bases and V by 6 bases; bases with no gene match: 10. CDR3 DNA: TGTGCCAGCAGCGAGGGGGCCCTCCAAGCTAACTATGGCTACACCTTC. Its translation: CASSEGALQANYGYTF.

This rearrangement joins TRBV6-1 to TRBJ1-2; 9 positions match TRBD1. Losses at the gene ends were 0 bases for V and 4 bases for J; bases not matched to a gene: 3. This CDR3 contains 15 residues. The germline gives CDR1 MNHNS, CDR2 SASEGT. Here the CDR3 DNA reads TGTGCCAGCAGTGAAGCCGTGGGACAGGGCTATGGCTACACCTTC. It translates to CASSEAVGQGYGYTF.

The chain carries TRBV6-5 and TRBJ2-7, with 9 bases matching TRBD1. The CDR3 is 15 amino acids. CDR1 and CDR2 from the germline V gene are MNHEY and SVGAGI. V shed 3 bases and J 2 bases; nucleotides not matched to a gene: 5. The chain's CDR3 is CASSYTGTGTYEQYF. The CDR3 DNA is TGTGCCAGCAGTTATACCGGGACAGGGACCTACGAGCAGTACTTC.

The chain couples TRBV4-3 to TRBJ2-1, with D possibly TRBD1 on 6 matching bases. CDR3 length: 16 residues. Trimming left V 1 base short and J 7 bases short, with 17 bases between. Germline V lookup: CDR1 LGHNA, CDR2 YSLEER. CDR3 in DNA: TGCGCCAGCAGCCAAGCCCTACCGGGACAACTAAATGAGCAGTTCTTC. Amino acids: CASSQALPGQLNEQFF.

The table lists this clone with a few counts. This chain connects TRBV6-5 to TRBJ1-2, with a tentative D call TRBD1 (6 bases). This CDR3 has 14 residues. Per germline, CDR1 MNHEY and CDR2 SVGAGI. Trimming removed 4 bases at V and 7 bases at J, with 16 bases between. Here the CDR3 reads CASSFLTGPSGYTF. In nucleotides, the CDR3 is TGTGCCAGCAGTTTCCTGACAGGCCCTTCTGGCTACACCTTC.

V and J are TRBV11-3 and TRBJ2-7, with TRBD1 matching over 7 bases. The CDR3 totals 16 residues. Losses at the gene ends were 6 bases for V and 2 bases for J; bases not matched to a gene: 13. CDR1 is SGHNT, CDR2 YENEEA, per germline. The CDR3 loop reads CASRYLTGTEAYEQYF. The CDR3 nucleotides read TGTGCCAGCAGGTACCTCACCGGGACAGAGGCCTACGAGCAGTACTTC.

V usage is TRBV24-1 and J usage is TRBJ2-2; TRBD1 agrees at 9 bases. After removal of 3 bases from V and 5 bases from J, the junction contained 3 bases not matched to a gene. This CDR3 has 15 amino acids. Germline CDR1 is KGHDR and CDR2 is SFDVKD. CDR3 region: CATSDPGQGTGELFF. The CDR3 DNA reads TGTGCCACCAGTGATCCGGGACAGGGAACCGGGGAGCTGTTTTTT.

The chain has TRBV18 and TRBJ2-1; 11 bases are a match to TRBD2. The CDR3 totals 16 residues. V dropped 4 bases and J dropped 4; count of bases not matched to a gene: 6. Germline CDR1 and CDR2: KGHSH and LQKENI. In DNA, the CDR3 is TGTGCCAGCTCACGCGACACTAGCGGGGGTTACAATGAGCAGTTCTTC. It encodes CASSRDTSGGYNEQFF. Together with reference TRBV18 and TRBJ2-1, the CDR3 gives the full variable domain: NAGVMQNPRHLVRRRGQEARLRCSPMKGHSHVYWYRQLPEEGLKFMVYLQKENIIDESGMPKERFSAEFPKEGPSILRIQQVVRGDSAAYFCASSRDTSGGYNEQFFGPGTRLTVL.

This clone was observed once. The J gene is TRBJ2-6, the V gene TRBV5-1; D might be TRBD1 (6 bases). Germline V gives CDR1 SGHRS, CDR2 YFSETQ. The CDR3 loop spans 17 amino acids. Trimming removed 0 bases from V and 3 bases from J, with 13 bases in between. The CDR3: CASSLGRGAGGANVLTF. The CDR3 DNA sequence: TGCGCCAGCAGCTTGGGCAGGGGCGCGGGTGGGGCCAACGTCCTGACTTTC.

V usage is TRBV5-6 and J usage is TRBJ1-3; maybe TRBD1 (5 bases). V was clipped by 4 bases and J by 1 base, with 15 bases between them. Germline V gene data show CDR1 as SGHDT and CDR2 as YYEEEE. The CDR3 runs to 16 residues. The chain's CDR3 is CASSRLVGASGNTIYF. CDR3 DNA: TGTGCCAGCAGCCGACTTGTTGGGGCTTCTGGAAACACCATATATTTT.

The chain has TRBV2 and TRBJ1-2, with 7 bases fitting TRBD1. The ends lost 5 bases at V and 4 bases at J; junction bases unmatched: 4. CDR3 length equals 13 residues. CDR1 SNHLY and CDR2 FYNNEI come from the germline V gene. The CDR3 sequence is CASSMTGSYGYTF. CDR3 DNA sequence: TGTGCCAGCAGTATGACAGGGTCCTATGGCTACACCTTC.

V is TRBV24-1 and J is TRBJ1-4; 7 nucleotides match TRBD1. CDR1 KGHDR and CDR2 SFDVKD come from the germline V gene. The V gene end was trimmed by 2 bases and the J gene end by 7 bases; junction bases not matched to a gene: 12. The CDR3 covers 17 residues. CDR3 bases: TGTGCCACCAGTGATTCCGGGACAAGACCAGGGGGTGAAAAACTGTTTTTT. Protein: CATSDSGTRPGGEKLFF.

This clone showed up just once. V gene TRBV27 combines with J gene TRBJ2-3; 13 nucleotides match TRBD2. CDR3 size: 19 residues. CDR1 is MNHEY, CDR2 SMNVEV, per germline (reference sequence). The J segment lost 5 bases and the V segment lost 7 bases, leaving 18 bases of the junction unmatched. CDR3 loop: CASTNQVLRTSGGQDTQYF. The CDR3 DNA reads TGTGCCAGCACCAACCAGGTACTACGGACTAGCGGGGGACAAGATACGCAGTATTTT.